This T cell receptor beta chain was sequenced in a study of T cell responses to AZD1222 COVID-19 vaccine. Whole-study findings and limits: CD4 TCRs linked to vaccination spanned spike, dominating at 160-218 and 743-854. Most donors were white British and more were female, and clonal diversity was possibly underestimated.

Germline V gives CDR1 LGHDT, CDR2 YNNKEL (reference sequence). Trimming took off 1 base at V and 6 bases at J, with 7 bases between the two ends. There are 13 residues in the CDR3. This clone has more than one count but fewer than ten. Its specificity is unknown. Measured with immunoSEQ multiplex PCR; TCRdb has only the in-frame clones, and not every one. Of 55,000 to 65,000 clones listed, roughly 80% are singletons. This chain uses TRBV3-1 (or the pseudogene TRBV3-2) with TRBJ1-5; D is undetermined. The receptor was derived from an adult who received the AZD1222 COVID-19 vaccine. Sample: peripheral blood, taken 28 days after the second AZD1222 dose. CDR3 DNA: TGTGCCAGCAGCCAAGGTTTTTCTCAGCCCCAGCATTTT. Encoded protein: CASSQGFSQPQHF.